These 5 T cell receptor beta chains came from one sample sequenced in a study of blood T cell repertoires in COVID-19. Assay: immunoSEQ multiplex PCR; the TCRdb copy retains only in-frame clones and omits some. The data hold tens of thousands of clones, with about 88% observed a single time. Sequenced: peripheral blood. Receptor source: a man between 60 and 75 years old with acute or convalescent COVID-19.

The chain joins TRBV7-8 to TRBJ2-7, with D possibly matching TRBD1 (5 bases). This CDR3 is built from 15 residues. Between the trimmed V and J ends, which lost 1 base and 0 bases, there was a span of 10 bases. CDR1 and CDR2 (germline): SGHVS, FQNEAQ. The CDR3 loop is CASSLEAGRSYEQYF. The CDR3 nucleotides are TGTGCCAGCAGCTTAGAGGCAGGGCGCTCCTACGAGCAGTACTTC.

CDR3 loop: CAWILLGDRGEYGYTF. The CDR3 DNA reads as TGTGCCTGGATCTTACTGGGGGACAGGGGGGAGTATGGCTACACCTTC. V gene TRBV30 combines with J gene TRBJ1-2; TRBD1 agrees at 11 bases. The germline CDR1 and CDR2 sequences are GTSNPN and SVGIG (reference sequence). V shed 4 bases, J shed 5 bases, and the junction held 12 bases outside the gene matches. The CDR3 has 16 residues.

This rearrangement joins TRBV19 to TRBJ1-5, with D perhaps matching TRBD1 (5 bases). The length of the CDR3 is 15 residues. With 5 bases removed from V and 1 base from J, the gap between germline ends came to 12 bases. Germline CDR1 is LNHDA and CDR2 is SQIVND (reference sequence). CDR3 sequence: CASSDRQPSNQPQHF. The CDR3 DNA sequence: TGTGCCAGTAGTGACAGACAGCCCAGCAATCAGCCCCAGCATTTT.

This chain links TRBV13 with TRBJ1-4, with 11 nucleotides matching TRBD1. In germline, CDR1 is PRHDT, CDR2 FYEKMQ (reference sequence). V shed 5 bases, J shed 8 bases, and the junction held 13 bases outside the gene matches. The CDR3 has 17 residues. As DNA, the CDR3 is TGTGCCAGCAGCCCAGGACAGGGGGCCCGGGAGGAAGAAAAACTGTTTTTT. Encoded protein: CASSPGQGAREEEKLFF. The complete variable domain, with remaining parts taken from reference TRBV13 and TRBJ1-4, reads AAGVIQSPRHLIKEKRETATLKCYPIPRHDTVYWYQQGPGQDPQFLISFYEKMQSDKGSIPDRFSAQQFSDYHSELNMSSLELGDSALYFCASSPGQGAREEEKLFFGSGTQLSVL.

The rearrangement links TRBV19 to TRBJ2-7; a weak D match, TRBD1 (6 bases). The CDR3 contains 15 residues. Germline CDR1 and CDR2: LNHDA and SQIVND (reference sequence). V dropped 0 bases and J dropped 1 base, with 10 bases sitting between them. The CDR3 coding sequence is TGTGCCAGTAGTATAGACTCGCAGGGGTCCTACGAGCAGTACTTC. This codes for CASSIDSQGSYEQYF.